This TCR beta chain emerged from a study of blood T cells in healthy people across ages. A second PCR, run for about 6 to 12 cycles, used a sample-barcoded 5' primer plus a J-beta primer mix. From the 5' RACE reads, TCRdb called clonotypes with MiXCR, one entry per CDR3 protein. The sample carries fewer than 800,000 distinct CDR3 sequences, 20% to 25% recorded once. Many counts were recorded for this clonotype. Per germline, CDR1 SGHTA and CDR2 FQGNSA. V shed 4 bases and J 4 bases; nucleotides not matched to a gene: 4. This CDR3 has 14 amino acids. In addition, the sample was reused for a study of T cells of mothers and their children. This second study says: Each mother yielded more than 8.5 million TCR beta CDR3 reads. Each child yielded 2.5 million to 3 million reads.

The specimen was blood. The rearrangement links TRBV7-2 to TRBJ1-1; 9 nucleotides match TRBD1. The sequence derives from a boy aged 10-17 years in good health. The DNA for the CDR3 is TGTGCCAGCAGCTCGACAGGGGGGGGCACTGAAGCTTTCTTT. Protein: CASSSTGGGTEAFF.